One T cell receptor (beta chain) is described in this entry. This sample was taken from a study of blood T cell repertoires in COVID-19. Study-wide background: There were acute and convalescent COVID-19 samples, and they came from the United States, Italy and Spain.

Per the study methods: For nucleated cells, counts were estimated from reference gene primer amplification. Method: immunoSEQ multiplex PCR; TCRdb's copy keeps in-frame clones and lacks some. The V and J calls and the clone size are those of that table, but D and trimming were determined from the DNA. The sample yields around 150,000 clones, around four fifths seen once. In germline, CDR1 is ENHRY, CDR2 SYGVKD. The V gene end was trimmed by 10 bases and the J gene end by 4 bases; junction bases not matched to a gene: 13. This CDR3 has 15 amino acids. Individuals aged 18 to 89 years were recruited from fewer than 30 US areas. Resolution of symptoms, clearance, or two negative PCRs was present in recovered Cohort 3 donors.

The rearrangement links TRBV10-3 to TRBJ1-5, with 7 bases matching TRBD1. Material: PBMCs or T cells enriched from blood (not recorded which). This clonotype was sampled from a man in his fifties who had recovered from COVID-19. In DNA form, the CDR3 reads TGTGCCAGCGGACCGGCGGGACAGCGAAATCAGCCCCAGCATTTT. Amino acids: CASGPAGQRNQPQHF.